The next 25 T cell receptor beta chains were all read from a single sample in a study of cytomegalovirus exposure and HLA in healthy donors. PCR employed 60 Vbeta and 13 Jbeta primers. Sequencing used immunoSEQ multiplex PCR; TCRdb keeps in-frame clones, though not all of them. This table holds about 160,000 clones, around 77% found once. The sequencing sample was made of PBMCs. All receptors come from a man aged 60 to 69 in good health and CMV-seronegative.

The chain combines TRBV7-3 with TRBJ2-2; a weak D match, TRBD2 (6 bases). Germline CDR1 reads SGHTA; CDR2 reads FQGTGA. The CDR3 sequence is 14 residues long. V was cut by 6 bases and J by 6 bases, with 14 bases left in between. CDR3 bases: TGTGCCAGCAGTCCACTAGCATACTCCGGGGAGCTGTTTTTT. Translated: CASSPLAYSGELFF. Looking up the rest from reference TRBV7-3 and TRBJ2-2 gives the full variable domain: GAGVSQTPSNKVTEKGKYVELRCDPISGHTALYWYRQSLGQGPEFLIYFQGTGAADDSGLPNDRFFAVRPEGSVSTLKIQRTERGDSAVYLCASSPLAYSGELFFGEGSRLTVL.

The chain joins TRBV7-8 to TRBJ2-5, with D hard to call. Germline loops: CDR1 SGHVS, CDR2 FQNEAQ. Trimming took 5 bases from V and 3 from J, leaving 10 bases between them. The CDR3 is 13 residues long. CDR3 bases: TGTGCCAGCAGCCGTACAATGGAAGAGACCCAGTACTTC. Translating it yields CASSRTMEETQYF.

The V call is TRBV7-2, the J call TRBJ2-3; 8 positions match TRBD1. Trimming removed 2 bases from V and 3 bases from J; junction bases left unmatched: 7. The CDR3 covers 16 residues. CDR1 and CDR2 (germline): SGHTA, FQGNSA. The CDR3, as DNA: TGTGCCAGCAGCTTAAGGACAGGGAGGAGGACAGATACGCAGTATTTT. Protein sequence: CASSLRTGRRTDTQYF.

The gene calls are TRBV4-1 and TRBJ2-1, with 11 bases that match TRBD2. J was trimmed by 7 bases and V by 4 bases; bases with no gene match: 9. CDR3 length: 16 residues. Germline V gene sequence: CDR1 MGHRA, CDR2 YSYEKL. The CDR3 DNA reads TGCGCCAGCAGCCGATCCGGGACTAGCGGTGGGAATGAGCAGTTCTTC. It is translated as CASSRSGTSGGNEQFF.

The table lists this clone with a count of one. The same CDR3 also results from other DNA sequences found in this sample. The V gene is TRBV9, the J gene TRBJ2-3, with 9 bases fitting TRBD2. Germline lookup yields CDR1 SGDLS and CDR2 YYNGEE. The ends lost 3 bases at V and 4 bases at J; junction bases unmatched: 3. The CDR3 consists of 14 residues. The CDR3 here is CASSAGLAPDTQYF. The CDR3 nucleotides are TGTGCCAGCAGCGCAGGACTAGCGCCAGATACGCAGTATTTT.

This clone has a handful of counts. The V and J genes are TRBV6-5 and TRBJ2-2, with D maybe TRBD2 (6 bases). Trimming took off 8 bases at V and 6 bases at J, with 13 bases between the two ends. This CDR3 contains 13 residues. Germline V gene data show CDR1 as MNHEY and CDR2 as SVGAGI. CDR3 residues: CASVGGPAGELFF. In DNA form, the CDR3 reads TGTGCCAGCGTAGGAGGGCCGGCCGGGGAGCTGTTTTTT.

This chain links TRBV14 with TRBJ2-7, with 11 bases fitting TRBD1. The CDR3 length is 17 residues. The germline V gene has CDR1 SGHDN and CDR2 FVKESK. Trimming cost V 4 bases and J 8 bases; bases outside gene matches: 16. The CDR3 here is CASSPLGTGTGGIKQYF. Here the CDR3 DNA reads TGTGCCAGCAGCCCTCTTGGGACCGGGACAGGGGGTATAAAGCAGTACTTC.

The V and J genes are TRBV27 and TRBJ2-7; the D is unclear. This CDR3 region has 15 residues. CDR1 and CDR2 from the germline V gene are MNHEY and SMNVEV (reference sequence). Trimming cost V 5 bases and J 0 bases, with 14 bases left between them. CDR3 sequence (DNA): TGTGCCAGCAGTCGCAAAGCACAGAGCTCCTACGAGCAGTACTTC. Residues: CASSRKAQSSYEQYF.

The chain carries TRBV19 and TRBJ2-1; 10 bases fit TRBD1. The V gene end was trimmed by 5 bases and the J gene end by 4 bases; junction bases not matched to a gene: 5. CDR1 and CDR2 (germline): LNHDA, SQIVND (reference sequence). The CDR3 has 15 residues. CDR3 DNA sequence: TGTGCCAGTAGTCTCGGGACAGGGGAATACAATGAGCAGTTCTTC. It encodes CASSLGTGEYNEQFF.

V gene TRBV7-2 combines with J gene TRBJ2-1, with D possibly TRBD1 on 5 matching bases. Trimming removed 4 bases from V and 8 bases from J, with 21 bases in between. CDR1 is SGHTA and CDR2 is FQGNSA in the germline V gene. This CDR3 comprises 16 residues. The CDR3 region is CASSYLSAGFGYEQFF. The CDR3 DNA follows: TGTGCCAGCAGCTATTTATCGGCAGGGTTTGGGTATGAGCAGTTCTTC.

This clone came up a few times. The CDR3 sequence: CASSIGTGFTDTQYF. As DNA, the CDR3 is TGTGCCAGTAGTATAGGGACTGGGTTCACAGATACGCAGTATTTT. The chain joins TRBV19 to TRBJ2-3; possible D gene TRBD2, 5 bases. V gave up 1 base and J gave up 2 bases, with 10 bases separating them. Germline V gene data show CDR1 as LNHDA and CDR2 as SQIVND (reference sequence). This CDR3 comprises 15 residues. The full variable domain, with the rest looked up from reference TRBV19 and TRBJ2-3, is DGGITQSPKYLFRKEGQNVTLSCEQNLNHDAMYWYRQDPGQGLRLIYYSQIVNDFQKGDIAEGYSVSREKKESFPLTVTSAQKNPTAFYLCASSIGTGFTDTQYFGPGTRLTVL.

This sequence joins TRBV6-5 and TRBJ1-5; the match to TRBD1 covers 7 bases. The ends lost 8 bases at V and 8 bases at J; junction bases unmatched: 9. Germline CDR1 and CDR2: MNHEY and SVGAGI. The CDR3 is 13 amino acids. In DNA, the CDR3 is TGTGCCAGCCGGCGACAGGGAGGCGAGCCCCAGCATTTT. Encoded protein: CASRRQGGEPQHF.

The chain carries TRBV18 and TRBJ2-7, with 9 bases that match TRBD1. This CDR3 comprises 15 residues. Trimming cost V 5 bases and J 9 bases; bases outside gene matches: 14. Germline CDR1 and CDR2: KGHSH and LQKENI. CDR3 DNA: TGTGCCAGCTCATCCAGGTTTGAGGACAGGGGAGGGCAGTACTTC. Translating gives CASSSRFEDRGGQYF.

This clone was observed a few times. V gene TRBV11-2 combines with J gene TRBJ2-1, with 13 bases matching TRBD2. This CDR3 is built from 16 residues. The germline V gene has CDR1 SGHAT and CDR2 FQNNGV. V shed 0 bases, J shed 8 bases, and the junction held 4 bases outside the gene matches. The DNA for the CDR3 is TGTGCCAGCAGCTTAGATAGGACTAGCGGGGGACATGAGCAGTTCTTC. This translates into CASSLDRTSGGHEQFF.

This rearrangement joins TRBV30 to TRBJ2-2; TRBD2 might be the D (6 bases). Germline V gene data show CDR1 as GTSNPN and CDR2 as SVGIG (reference sequence). This CDR3 spans 15 amino acids. V shed 4 bases and J shed 7 bases, with 19 bases lying between them. For the CDR3, the DNA is TGTGCCTGGACCTACGGGACTCTTAATGACGGGGAGCTGTTTTTT. Translation: CAWTYGTLNDGELFF.

The chain links TRBV7-2 to TRBJ2-7; 9 bases line up with TRBD2. The V segment lost 5 bases and the J segment 4 bases; nucleotides outside the gene matches: 12. This CDR3 is 16 amino acids long. Germline V gives CDR1 SGHTA, CDR2 FQGNSA. The CDR3 protein is CASSHPSAGGLYEQYF. The CDR3, as DNA: TGTGCCAGCAGCCACCCGTCGGCGGGAGGGCTTTACGAGCAGTACTTC.

The chain joins TRBV29-1 to TRBJ1-6, with unresolved D. V was shortened by 7 bases and J by 7 bases, with 14 bases between the two germline ends. CDR1 SQVTM and CDR2 ANQGSEA come from the germline V gene. The CDR3 runs 13 residues. The CDR3 DNA is TGCAGCGCCCAAATCGGTGAGAATTCACCCCTCCACTTT. Translated, it gives CSAQIGENSPLHF.

The J gene is TRBJ2-1, the V gene TRBV4-1, with 16 nucleotides matching TRBD2. Per the germline V gene, CDR1 is MGHRA and CDR2 is YSYEKL. The length of the CDR3 is 21 residues. The junction had 9 bases not matched to a gene; V was cut back by 1 base and J by 0 bases. CDR3 DNA sequence: TGCGCCAGCAGCCAAGTCTTGCCGGGACTAGCGGGGGGGAGCTCCTACAATGAGCAGTTCTTC. Amino acids: CASSQVLPGLAGGSSYNEQFF.

The table lists this clone with a few counts. The CDR3 region has the DNA TGTGCCAGCAGTTACACACAGGGGGAACAGTTCTTC. It translates to CASSYTQGEQFF. This chain links TRBV6-6 with TRBJ2-1; 8 bases align to TRBD1. CDR3 length: 12 amino acids. Germline CDR1 and CDR2: MNHNY and SVGAGI (reference sequence). With V trimmed by 2 bases and J by 13 bases, 4 bases remained unmatched.

This clone is a singleton in its sample. The V gene is TRBV5-8, the J gene TRBJ1-6, with D possibly matching TRBD1 (6 bases). The germline CDR1 and CDR2 sequences are SGHTS and YDEGEE. With 4 bases removed from V and 8 bases from J, the gap between germline ends came to 19 bases. The CDR3 has 16 residues. DNA for the CDR3: TGTGCCAGCAGCCAACAAACAGGGCGCCAAGATTCACCCCTCCACTTT. Translated: CASSQQTGRQDSPLHF.

The chain combines TRBV27 with TRBJ2-1, with TRBD2 as a possible D gene (5 bases). V shed 5 bases and J shed 4 bases, with 18 bases lying between them. Germline-derived CDR1 and CDR2 are MNHEY and SMNVEV (reference sequence). This CDR3 comprises 16 residues. CDR3 in DNA: TGTGCCAGCAGTCCTCAACTCACGCGGGTATACAATGAGCAGTTCTTC. Amino acid sequence: CASSPQLTRVYNEQFF.

V and J are TRBV7-9 and TRBJ2-5; TRBD2 aligns across 12 bases. The end of the DNA fits TRBJ2-7 better, so the J call may be wrong. Germline values: CDR1 SEHNR, CDR2 FQNEAQ (reference sequence). The CDR3 consists of 16 residues. Here the CDR3 reads CASSLGLAGMNYEQYF. CDR3 sequence (DNA): TGTGCCAGCAGCCTTGGACTAGCGGGGATGAACTACGAGCAGTACTTC.

CDR3 amino acids: CAISDPGANSPLHF. CDR3 coding DNA: TGTGCCATCAGTGACCCAGGGGCGAATTCACCCCTCCACTTT. V gene TRBV10-3 combines with J gene TRBJ1-6; weak D call: TRBD1 (6 bases). The CDR3 is made up of 14 amino acids. V was clipped by 3 bases and J by 7 bases, with 10 bases between them. Germline V gives CDR1 ENHRY, CDR2 SYGVKD.

For the CDR3, the DNA is TGTGCCAGTAGTATGTTGGGCAGCAGGGCGCCAGAGCAGTACTTC. Translating it yields CASSMLGSRAPEQYF. This chain joins TRBV19 and TRBJ2-7; possible D gene TRBD1, 5 bases. Between the trimmed V and J ends, which lost 3 bases and 7 bases, there was a span of 19 bases. The CDR3 length is 15 residues. The germline CDR1 and CDR2 sequences are LNHDA and SQIVND (reference sequence).

The chain recombines TRBV28 with TRBJ1-1; D uncertain. Per the germline V gene, CDR1 is MDHEN and CDR2 is SYDVKM. The CDR3 is 14 amino acids. V lost 5 bases, J lost 2 bases, and 12 bases lay in between. Written as DNA, the CDR3 is TGTGCCAGCAGTCCCTGGGAGACAAACACTGAAGCTTTCTTT. Encoded protein: CASSPWETNTEAFF.